This T cell receptor beta chain was sequenced for a study of graft-versus-host responses after intestinal transplantation. Study observations and caveats: High graft-versus-host to host-versus-graft clonal ratios were seen in allografts of patients with graft-donor T cell macrochimerism.

V was pared by 6 bases and J by 0 bases, with 20 bases between. From germline, CDR1 is MGHRA and CDR2 YSYEKL. The CDR3 length is 17 residues. Profiling relied on immunoSEQ multiplex PCR, and the TCRdb table lists in-frame clones only, not all of them. The repertoire includes tens of thousands of clones, about four fifths of them detected once, and roughly 15% sits in the top ten. This clone has only one observation. The antigen remains unidentified. The source of this sequence is a human donor who received an intestinal transplant. The starting material was unstimulated CD8+ T cells sorted from spleen or lymph node cells, obtained before intestinal transplant. The J gene is TRBJ1-1, the V gene TRBV4-1; D perhaps matches TRBD1 (6 bases). CDR3 sequence reads: CASSQHRAAILNTEAFF. The CDR3 DNA follows: TGCGCCAGCAGTCAACACAGGGCCGCTATCCTGAACACTGAAGCTTTCTTT.